This T cell receptor (beta chain) comes out of a study of T cell responses to AZD1222 COVID-19 vaccine. Study-wide points: Donors were largely white British and mainly female; clonal diversity was possibly underestimated. Dominant at 160-218 and 743-854, vaccine-associated CD4 TCRs also spanned spike.

V lost 6 bases and J 4 bases, leaving 4 bases between the germline ends. The CDR3 loop spans 10 amino acids. In germline, CDR1 is MNHEY, CDR2 SVGAGI. Profiled with immunoSEQ multiplex PCR; TCRdb holds only in-frame clones, not every one. The profile shows some 130,000 clones, 80% to 90% of them singletons. A remark on this clone: Antigen specificity is unknown.

This TCR derives from an adult in good health. V and J are TRBV6-5 and TRBJ2-7; no firm D call. The sequences come from peripheral blood, collected on day 0 of AZD1222 vaccination. CDR3 DNA: TGTGCCAGCAGCGATTACGAGCAGTACTTC. It translates to CASSDYEQYF.